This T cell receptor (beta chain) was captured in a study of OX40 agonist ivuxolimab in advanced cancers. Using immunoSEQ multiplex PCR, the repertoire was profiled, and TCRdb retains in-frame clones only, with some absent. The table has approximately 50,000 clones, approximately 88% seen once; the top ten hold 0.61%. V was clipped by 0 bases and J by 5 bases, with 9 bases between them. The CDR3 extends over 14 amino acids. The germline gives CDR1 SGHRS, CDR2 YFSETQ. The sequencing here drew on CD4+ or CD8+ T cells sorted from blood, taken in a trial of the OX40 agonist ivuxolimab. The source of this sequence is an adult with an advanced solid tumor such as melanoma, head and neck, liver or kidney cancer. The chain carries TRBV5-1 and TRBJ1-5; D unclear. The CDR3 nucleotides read TGCGCCAGCAGCTTGGGGGCAGGTCATCAGCCCCAGCATTTT. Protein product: CASSLGAGHQPQHF.